The present entry profiles one T cell receptor beta chain with its context. TCRdb independently ran MiXCR on the reads; one entry per CDR3 protein. The table has more than 400,000 distinct CDR3 sequences, roughly 29% seen once. Germline trimming cut 0 bases from V and 5 bases from J; bases unmatched to any gene: 4. Germline V lookup: CDR1 MRHNA, CDR2 SNTAGT. This CDR3 region has 15 residues. The data are from a study of T cell repertoires in cytomegalovirus infection. Overall study context: Indications came from public TCR beta signatures; they pointed to CMV infection and to a matching HLA type.

The clonotype comes from a human donor in good health (CMV status not recorded). Some clones in this sample may be carry-over from other donors' samples. The sequenced sample was PBMCs. V gene TRBV6-4 combines with J gene TRBJ1-5; 7 positions match TRBD1. The CDR3 protein is CASSDSGQGDQPQHF. In DNA form, the CDR3 reads TGTGCCAGCAGTGACTCCGGGCAGGGGGATCAGCCCCAGCATTTT.